One TCR beta chain is described in this entry. Original methodology: The assay estimated nucleated cells by amplifying reference gene primers. Measured with immunoSEQ multiplex PCR; TCRdb has only the in-frame clones, and not every one. Clone size and the V and J calls come from that table; the DNA yielded D and trimming. The table includes hundreds of thousands of clones, roughly 92% detected once. Germline CDR1 and CDR2: SGHKS and YYEKEE (reference sequence). The CDR3 spans 16 residues. Trimming took 2 bases from V and 8 from J; bases not matched to a gene: 11. The data derive from a study of blood T cell repertoires in COVID-19. Overall study context: COVID-19 samples collected from the United States, Italy and Spain covered acute and convalescent phases. Sources were T cells, B-cell-depleted T cells, or PBMCs; the material itself was cDNA or gDNA.

In Seattle, patients joined the study during active infection and were tracked longitudinally. The TCR originated in a man in his fifties or sixties with COVID-19, enrolled during active disease. What was sequenced was peripheral blood. The chain recombines TRBV5-5 with TRBJ2-1; 9 bases line up with TRBD1. The CDR3, as DNA: TGTGCCAGCAGCTTACGAGCCGGGACAGGGACGGATGAGCAGTTCTTC. Translated, it gives CASSLRAGTGTDEQFF.